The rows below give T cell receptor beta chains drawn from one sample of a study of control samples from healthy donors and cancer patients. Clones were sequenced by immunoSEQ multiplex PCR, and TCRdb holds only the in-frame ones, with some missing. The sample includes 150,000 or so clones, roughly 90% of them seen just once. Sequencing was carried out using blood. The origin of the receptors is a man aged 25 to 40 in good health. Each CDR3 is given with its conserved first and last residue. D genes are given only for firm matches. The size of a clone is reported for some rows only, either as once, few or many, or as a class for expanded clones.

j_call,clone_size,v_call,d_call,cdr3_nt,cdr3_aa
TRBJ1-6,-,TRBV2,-,TGTGCCAGCAGTGAAGCGCAGTCAGGGAGATCACCCCTCCACTTT,CASSEAQSGRSPLHF
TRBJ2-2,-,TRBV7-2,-,TGTGCCAGCAGCTTAGCGCTGGGCCCCAGCAGGGGGGAGCTGCTTTTT,CASSLALGPSRGELLF
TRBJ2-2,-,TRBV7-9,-,TGTGCCAGGGGTGGGGTGGCCCCCACGAACACCGGGGAGCTGTTTTTT,CARGGVAPTNTGELFF
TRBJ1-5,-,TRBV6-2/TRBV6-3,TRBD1,TGTGCCAGCAGTTACAGCCGGGACAGCGTTAGCAATCAGCCCCAGCATTTT,CASSYSRDSVSNQPQHF
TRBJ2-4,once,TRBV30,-,TGTGCCTGGAGTGAGAGGCTTTTGGCCGAAGGTCTTACCAAAAACATTCAGTACTTC,CAWSERLLAEGLTKNIQYF
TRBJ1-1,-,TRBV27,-,TGTGCCAGCAATCCCAGGGGCACTGAAGCTTTCTTT,CASNPRGTEAFF
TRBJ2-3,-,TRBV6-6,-,TGTGCCAGCAGTGGTACAGGAAACACAGATACGCAGTATTTT,CASSGTGNTDTQYF
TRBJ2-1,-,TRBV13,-,TGTGCCAGCACTATTCGGGGGAGAGGTTATACGATTACGGGGGATGAGCAGTTCTTC,CASTIRGRGYTITGDEQFF
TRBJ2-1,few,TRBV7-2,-,TGTGCCAGCAGCAGAGGGTGGGAGCAGTTCTTC,CASSRGWEQFF
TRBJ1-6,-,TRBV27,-,TGTGCCAGCAGTCAGAGCTCCTATAATTCACCCCTCCACTTT,CASSQSSYNSPLHF
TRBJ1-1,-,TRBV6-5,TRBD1,TGTGCCAGCAGTTCGCGGACAGGGAGTGAAGCTTTCTTT,CASSSRTGSEAFF
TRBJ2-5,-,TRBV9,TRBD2,TGTGCCAGCAGCGTAGATCCAGCGGGGGCCCTAGAGACCCAGTACTTC,CASSVDPAGALETQYF
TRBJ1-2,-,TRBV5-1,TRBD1,TGCGCCAGCAGCTCAGGACAGGGAGACTATGGCTACACCTTC,CASSSGQGDYGYTF
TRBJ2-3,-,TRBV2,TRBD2,TGTGCCAGCAGTTGGACTAGCGGGATGCCCGCGCGAGCCACAGATACGCAGTATTTT,CASSWTSGMPARATDTQYF
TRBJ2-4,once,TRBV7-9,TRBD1,TGTGCCAGCAGCAGACAGGGGGCGCGGGGAAACATTCAGTACTTC,CASSRQGARGNIQYF
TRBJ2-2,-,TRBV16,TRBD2,TGTGCCAGCAGCTCTCCGACAGCGGGGACCGGGGAGCTGTTTTTT,CASSSPTAGTGELFF
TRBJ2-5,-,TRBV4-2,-,TGTGCCAGCAGCCAAGTACAGGGAATAGGAGGCCAAGAGACCCAGTACTTC,CASSQVQGIGGQETQYF
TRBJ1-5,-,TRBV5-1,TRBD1,TGCGTCAGCAGCTTGACTACGGGACAGGGGGAGCCCCAGCATTTT,CVSSLTTGQGEPQHF
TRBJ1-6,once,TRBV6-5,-,TGTGCCAGCAGATACGACGGAAATTCACCCCTCCACTTT,CASRYDGNSPLHF
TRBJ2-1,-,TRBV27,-,TGTGCCAGCAGTTTCGGACTGGGAGGATCTGAGCAGTTCTTC,CASSFGLGGSEQFF
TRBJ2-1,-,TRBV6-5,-,TGTGCCAGCACCCCCCCGAGAGACAATGAGCAGTTCTTC,CASTPPRDNEQFF
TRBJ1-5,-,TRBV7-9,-,TGTGCCAGCAGCTTAGGGGAAGTTCAGCCCCAGCATTTT,CASSLGEVQPQHF
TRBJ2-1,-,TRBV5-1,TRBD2,TGCGCCAGCAGCTCAAGAGGGGCGGGAGGAGATGAGCAGTTCTTC,CASSSRGAGGDEQFF
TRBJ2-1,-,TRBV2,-,TGTGCCAGCACCTGGAGGGAAGGGATACACGGGAATGAGCAGTTCTTC,CASTWREGIHGNEQFF
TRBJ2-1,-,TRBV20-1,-,TGCAGTGCTAAGGACTATTCGCAGTTCTTC,CSAKDYSQFF
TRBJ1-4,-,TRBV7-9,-,TGTGCCAGCAGCCCACTACCGGGCGGGAATGAAAAACTGTTTTTT,CASSPLPGGNEKLFF
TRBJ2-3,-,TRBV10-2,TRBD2,TGCGCCAGCAGTGAAGATAACCTAGCGGGAGGTGTAGATACGCAGTATTTT,CASSEDNLAGGVDTQYF
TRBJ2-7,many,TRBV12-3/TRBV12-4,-,TGTGCCAGCACCTCCTCCGTAGGAGAGCAGTACTTC,CASTSSVGEQYF
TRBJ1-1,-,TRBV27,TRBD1,TGTGCCAGCAGTGGAAGGGGGCAGGGCACTGAAGCTTTCTTT,CASSGRGQGTEAFF
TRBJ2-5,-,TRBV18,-,TGTGCCAGCTCACCAGAGCCGATAAACCAAGGAGAAGAGACCCAGTACTTC,CASSPEPINQGEETQYF
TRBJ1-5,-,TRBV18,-,TGTGCCAGCTCACCAGGCACCGGAGGTCAGCCCCAGCATTTT,CASSPGTGGQPQHF
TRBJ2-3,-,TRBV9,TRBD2,TGTGCCAGCAGCGTAGGGGCTAGCGGGAGGGGTGCGGATACGCAGTATTTT,CASSVGASGRGADTQYF
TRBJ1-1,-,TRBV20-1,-,TGCAGTGCTAGCATTCTCGGAGCTTTCTTT,CSASILGAFF
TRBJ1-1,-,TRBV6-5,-,TGTGCCAGCATCGACCGAACCGGGACTGGGGCTTTCTTT,CASIDRTGTGAFF
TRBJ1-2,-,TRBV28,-,TGTGCCAGCAGTTTAAGGTTTAACGGAGGGATCTTC,CASSLRFNGGIF
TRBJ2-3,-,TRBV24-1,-,TGTGCCACCAGTGACCAGGGGGGTACAGATACGCAGTATTTT,CATSDQGGTDTQYF
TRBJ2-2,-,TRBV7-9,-,TGTGCCAGCAGCCTTCTACGGGGTCACGGGGAGCTGTTTTTT,CASSLLRGHGELFF
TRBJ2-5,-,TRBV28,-,TGTGCCAGCAGGGTCCAAGAGACCCAGTACTTC,CASRVQETQYF
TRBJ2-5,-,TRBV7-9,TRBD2,TGTGCCAGCAGTCCTGGACTAGAGTGGGGTTTAGAGACCCAGTACTTC,CASSPGLEWGLETQYF
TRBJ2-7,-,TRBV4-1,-,TGCGCCAGCAGGCCAGAGGGGGTATACGAGCAGTACTTC,CASRPEGVYEQYF
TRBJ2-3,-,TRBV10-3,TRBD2,TGTGCCATCAGCTACGCGACTAGCGGAAACACAGATACGCAGTATTTT,CAISYATSGNTDTQYF
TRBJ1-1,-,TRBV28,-,TGTGCCAGCAGTTCAACTGAACGAGGTTTGAACACTGAAGCTTTCTTT,CASSSTERGLNTEAFF
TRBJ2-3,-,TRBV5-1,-,TGCGCCAGCAGCTTGGTTCCCACAGATACGCAGTATTTT,CASSLVPTDTQYF
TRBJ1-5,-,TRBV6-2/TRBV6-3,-,TGTGCCAGCAGCCCAGTGAATCAGCCCCAGCATTTT,CASSPVNQPQHF
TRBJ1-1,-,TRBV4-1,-,TGCGCCAGCAGCCAAGCCAGGGCGGAGACTGAAGCTTTCTTT,CASSQARAETEAFF
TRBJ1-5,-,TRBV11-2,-,TGTGCCAGCAGCTTATTAGGGGGGCTTCAGCCCCAGCATTTT,CASSLLGGLQPQHF
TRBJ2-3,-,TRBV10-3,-,TGTGCCATCGCCTTCGGGGCGACAGATACGCAGTATTTT,CAIAFGATDTQYF
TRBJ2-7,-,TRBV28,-,TGTGCCAGCAGTTTAGATAGGTCCCCTGGTTCCTACGAGCAGTACTTC,CASSLDRSPGSYEQYF
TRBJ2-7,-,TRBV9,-,TGTGCCAGCAGCGAGACGGGGTCCGGAAAACACGAGCAGTACTTC,CASSETGSGKHEQYF
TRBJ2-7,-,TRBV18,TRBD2,TGTGCCAGCTCAGTAGCGGGAGGGCCTGACGAGCAGTACTTC,CASSVAGGPDEQYF
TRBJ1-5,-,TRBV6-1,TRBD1,TGTGCCAGCAGTGTGCGGGGACAGTATAGCAATCAGCCCCAGCATTTT,CASSVRGQYSNQPQHF
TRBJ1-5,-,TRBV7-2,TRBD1,TGTGCCAGCAGCCTTAAGACAGGGGGGAATCAGCCCCAGCATTTT,CASSLKTGGNQPQHF
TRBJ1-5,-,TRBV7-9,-,TGTGCCCCGACACAGGTCAGGAGCAATCAGCCCCAGCATTTT,CAPTQVRSNQPQHF
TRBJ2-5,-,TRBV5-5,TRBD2,TGTGCCAGCAGCCGCCTATTAGGACCGGGAGGTATCCAAGAGACCCAGTACTTC,CASSRLLGPGGIQETQYF
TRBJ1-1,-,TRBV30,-,TGTGCCCAAAGATGGGGGGATGAAGCTTTCTTT,CAQRWGDEAFF